The 30 T cell receptor beta chains presented below share a single source sample, sequenced in a study of blood T cell repertoires in COVID-19 (dated by TCRdb to 2018 to 2020). The library was built by means of the immunoSEQ multiplex PCR assay. Entries here come from immuneACCESS through TCRdb and include only in-frame sequences with V and J called. Some clones fail to appear in such tables; in the studies checked, an unresolved V gene covers under half of the shortfall, and the cause of the remainder is unknown. The sample records 150,000 to 200,000 clones, 85% to 90% of which are singletons. The ten largest clones represent about 4.5% of the sample. The sequenced material came from peripheral blood. These receptors originate from a human donor in a cohort sampled during active COVID-19.

The chain uses TRBV10-2 and TRBJ1-2; D might be TRBD1 (5 bases). CDR3 size: 12 residues. V was trimmed by 7 bases and J by 4 bases, leaving 10 bases between them. The V gene's germline CDR1 is WSHSY and CDR2 SAAADI. The CDR3 spells CASMRDAYGYTF. The DNA for the CDR3 is TGCGCCAGCATGCGGGACGCCTATGGCTACACCTTC.

V usage is TRBV28 and J usage is TRBJ2-7; D is ambiguous. The germline V gene has CDR1 MDHEN and CDR2 SYDVKM. This CDR3 has 15 amino acids. With 5 bases removed from V and 2 bases from J, the gap between germline ends came to 16 bases. CDR3 sequence: CASSTTDPVTYEQYF. CDR3 sequence (DNA): TGTGCCAGCAGTACCACAGATCCTGTTACCTACGAGCAGTACTTC.

The rearrangement joins TRBV6-6 to TRBJ2-1; 11 positions agree with TRBD2. There are 16 residues in the CDR3. Germline V gives CDR1 MNHNY, CDR2 SVGAGI (reference sequence). With V trimmed by 5 bases and J by 3 bases, 6 bases remained unmatched. The CDR3 sequence: CASSKGTSGYYNEQFF. CDR3 in DNA: TGTGCCAGCAGTAAGGGGACTAGCGGATACTACAATGAGCAGTTCTTC.

In nucleotides, the CDR3 is TGTGCCAGCAGCCAAGAAGGGGGAATTATGACAGATACGCAGTATTTT. Its translation is CASSQEGGIMTDTQYF. The genes are TRBV14 and TRBJ2-3, with D perhaps matching TRBD1 (6 bases). This CDR3 region has 16 residues. Trimming took 0 bases from V and 3 from J, leaving 13 bases between them. CDR1 is SGHDN and CDR2 is FVKESK in the germline V gene.

This chain connects TRBV7-9 to TRBJ1-6; TRBD1 matches 7 bases. This CDR3 comprises 15 residues. From germline, CDR1 is SEHNR and CDR2 FQNEAQ (reference sequence). J gave up 5 bases and V 5 bases, and 6 bases lay outside the gene matches. CDR3 region: CASSPRQGHNSPLHF. The CDR3 region has the DNA TGTGCCAGCAGCCCCAGACAGGGACATAATTCACCCCTCCACTTT.

The table lists this clone with a count of one. V and J are TRBV18 and TRBJ1-6, with 7 bases fitting TRBD1. V shed 6 bases, J shed 5 bases, and the junction held 4 bases outside the gene matches. Germline CDR1 reads KGHSH; CDR2 reads LQKENI. The CDR3 is 14 residues long. CDR3 region: CASSTGQDNSPLHF. The DNA of the CDR3 is TGTGCCAGCTCCACTGGACAGGATAATTCACCCCTCCACTTT.

V gene TRBV19 combines with J gene TRBJ2-6; D call uncertain. V shed 1 base and J shed 6 bases, with 10 bases lying between them. Germline V CDR1 and CDR2: LNHDA, SQIVND (reference sequence). This CDR3 has 15 residues. The CDR3 loop reads CASSIGAHAANVLTF. For the CDR3, the DNA is TGTGCCAGTAGTATAGGGGCACATGCGGCCAACGTCCTGACTTTC.

The V and J genes are TRBV18 and TRBJ1-2; D gene unclear. The CDR3 consists of 13 residues. CDR1 is KGHSH and CDR2 is LQKENI in the germline V gene. The V end lost 3 bases, the J end lost 4 bases, and 9 bases lay between the germline ends. DNA of the CDR3: TGTGCCAGCTCACCGAAACCGGGCTATGGCTACACCTTC. Translation gives CASSPKPGYGYTF.

The V and J genes are TRBV18 and TRBJ1-4; 7 bases match TRBD1. The germline CDR1 and CDR2 sequences are KGHSH and LQKENI. There are 15 residues in the CDR3. The V gene end was trimmed by 3 bases and the J gene end by 1 base; junction bases not matched to a gene: 2. The CDR3: CASSPRQGTNEKLFF. The DNA for the CDR3 is TGTGCCAGCTCACCTCGACAGGGAACTAATGAAAAACTGTTTTTT.

The rearrangement links TRBV5-1 to TRBJ1-2; TRBD1 is a possible D gene (6 bases). The CDR3 is made up of 13 amino acids. Germline assignment: CDR1 SGHRS and CDR2 YFSETQ. V was clipped by 3 bases and J by 3 bases, with 9 bases between them. In nucleotides, the CDR3 is TGCGCCAGCAGCTCTGAGGGGGACTATGGCTACACCTTC. Translation gives CASSSEGDYGYTF. Combining the CDR3 with reference TRBV5-1 and TRBJ1-2 gives the whole variable domain KAGVTQTPRYLIKTRGQQVTLSCSPISGHRSVSWYQQTPGQGLQFLFEYFSETQRNKGNFPGRFSGRQFSNSRSEMNVSTLELGDSALYLCASSSEGDYGYTFGSGTRLTVV.

This clone was counted once. The V gene is TRBV25-1, the J gene TRBJ1-5, with a tentative D call TRBD1 (5 bases). Trimming removed 3 bases from V and 7 bases from J, with 10 bases in between. The CDR3 is made up of 13 amino acids. Germline CDR1 is MGHDK and CDR2 is SYGVNS. CDR3 nucleotide sequence: TGTGCCAGCAGTGAGGGGGGATGGCAGCCCCAGCATTTT. It translates to CASSEGGWQPQHF. The entire variable domain, with the rest obtained from reference TRBV25-1 and TRBJ1-5, is as follows: EADIYQTPRYLVIGTGKKITLECSQTMGHDKMYWYQQDPGMELHLIHYSYGVNSTEKGDLSSESTVSRIRTEHFPLTLESARPSHTSQYLCASSEGGWQPQHFGDGTRLSIL.

V and J are TRBV7-9 and TRBJ2-5; TRBD1 matches 10 bases. The ends lost 1 base at V and 2 bases at J; junction bases unmatched: 7. This CDR3 has 17 residues. Per the germline V gene, CDR1 is SEHNR and CDR2 is FQNEAQ (reference sequence). The CDR3 loop reads CASSLDGRDRGQETQYF. The DNA of the CDR3 is TGTGCCAGCAGCTTAGATGGCCGGGACAGGGGACAAGAGACCCAGTACTTC. Combining the CDR3 with reference TRBV7-9 and TRBJ2-5 gives the whole variable domain DTGVSQNPRHKITKRGQNVTFRCDPISEHNRLYWYRQTLGQGPEFLTYFQNEAQLEKSRLLSDRFSAERPKGSFSTLEIQRTEQGDSAMYLCASSLDGRDRGQETQYFGPGTRLLVL.

The count of this clone is one. This chain connects TRBV5-1 to TRBJ2-5; 8 bases fit TRBD1. CDR1 is SGHRS and CDR2 is YFSETQ in the germline V gene. This CDR3 has 14 residues. V gave up 0 bases and J gave up 7 bases; unmatched junction bases: 5. CDR3 amino acids: CASSLVQGVGTQYF. CDR3 nucleotide sequence: TGCGCCAGCAGCTTGGTACAGGGGGTTGGGACCCAGTACTTC.

In its sample, this clone was seen once. The rearrangement links TRBV19 to TRBJ1-1; no definite D call. The ends were cut back, 9 bases at V and 3 bases at J, with 17 bases in the middle. CDR1 is LNHDA, CDR2 SQIVND, per germline (reference sequence). This CDR3 is built from 14 residues. CDR3 in DNA: TGTGCCAGCTCCCAAGACCCGCGGTACACTGAAGCTTTCTTT. Encoded protein: CASSQDPRYTEAFF.

On this clone itself: One end of the junction fails to match germline, which may point to a read error. The chain uses TRBV7-2 and TRBJ2-1; maybe TRBD2 (6 bases). Germline CDR1 is SGHTA and CDR2 is FQGNSA. The CDR3 covers 15 residues. CDR3 sequence: CASSLSRDSNNEQFF. In nucleotides, the CDR3 is TGTGCCAGCAGCCTCTCCCGGGACTCCAACAATGAGCAGTTCTTC.

The chain employs TRBV2 and TRBJ1-6; a weak D match, TRBD1 (6 bases). Germline CDR1 SNHLY, CDR2 FYNNEI. The V end was cut by 2 bases, the J end by 0 bases, with 8 bases between. The CDR3 spans 16 residues. CDR3 sequence (DNA): TGTGCCAGCAGTGAAACAGGGATCTCCTATAATTCACCCCTCCACTTT. As protein: CASSETGISYNSPLHF.

The genes are TRBV19 and TRBJ2-2; 10 nucleotides line up with TRBD1. The CDR3 runs to 17 residues. In germline, CDR1 is LNHDA, CDR2 SQIVND (reference sequence). Germline trimming cut 5 bases from V and 5 bases from J; bases unmatched to any gene: 11. In nucleotides, the CDR3 is TGTGCCAGTAGTTGGCAAGACAGGGGGCGAAAGACCGGGGAGCTGTTTTTT. Translated: CASSWQDRGRKTGELFF.

The chain employs TRBV29-1 and TRBJ2-1, with 8 bases fitting TRBD2. CDR1 is SQVTM and CDR2 is ANQGSEA in the germline V gene. The ends lost 6 bases at V and 3 bases at J; junction bases unmatched: 4. CDR3 size: 13 residues. The CDR3 coding sequence is TGCAGCGTAGGACTAGCAGACTACAATGAGCAGTTCTTC. Translation gives CSVGLADYNEQFF.

The V gene is TRBV3-1 (or the pseudogene TRBV3-2), the J gene TRBJ2-6, with TRBD2 matching over 7 bases. The germline CDR1 and CDR2 sequences are LGHDT and YNNKEL (reference sequence). V shed 1 base, J shed 0 bases, and the junction held 0 bases outside the gene matches. The CDR3 sequence is 16 residues long. The CDR3 reads CASSQGGGSGANVLTF. CDR3 DNA sequence: TGTGCCAGCAGCCAAGGCGGGGGCTCTGGGGCCAACGTCCTGACTTTC.

This chain connects TRBV6-6 to TRBJ2-1, with 11 bases identical to TRBD2. CDR3 length: 14 residues. Per germline, CDR1 MNHNY and CDR2 SVGAGI (reference sequence). The trim removed 10 bases at V and 7 bases at J, leaving 9 bases unmatched. The CDR3 nucleotides read TGTGCCACCGGAGTGGCTAGCGGGAGGAATGAGCAGTTCTTC. This translates into CATGVASGRNEQFF.

The V call is TRBV10-2, the J call TRBJ2-3, with D possibly being TRBD2 (5 bases). The germline gives CDR1 WSHSY, CDR2 SAAADI. With 0 bases removed from V and 1 base from J, the gap between germline ends came to 14 bases. The CDR3 totals 17 residues. The CDR3 nucleotides are TGCGCCAGCAGTGAGTCCAGTAGCGCAGGTGGCACAGATACGCAGTATTTT. It codes for CASSESSSAGGTDTQYF.

The chain employs TRBV27 and TRBJ2-7, with 7 positions matching TRBD1. CDR1 MNHEY and CDR2 SMNVEV come from the germline V gene (reference sequence). J gave up 2 bases and V 3 bases, and 4 bases lay outside the gene matches. The CDR3 runs to 14 residues. In DNA, the CDR3 is TGTGCCAGCAGTTTGGGACAGAGAGCCTACGAGCAGTACTTC. Amino acids: CASSLGQRAYEQYF.

V usage is TRBV9 and J usage is TRBJ2-7, with 10 bases matching TRBD2. V shed 3 bases, J shed 0 bases, and the junction held 3 bases outside the gene matches. This CDR3 spans 15 amino acids. CDR1 and CDR2 from the germline V gene are SGDLS and YYNGEE. The CDR3 region has the DNA TGTGCCAGCAGCGCCGGACTAGCGGACTCCTACGAGCAGTACTTC. Translation gives CASSAGLADSYEQYF.

The chain employs TRBV4-2 and TRBJ2-1; D gene ambiguous. Germline lookup yields CDR1 LGHNA and CDR2 YNFKEQ. This CDR3 is 12 amino acids long. The V end was cut by 1 base, the J end by 6 bases, with 4 bases between. The chain's CDR3 is CASSQVSNEQFF. CDR3 nucleotides: TGTGCCAGCAGCCAAGTGAGCAATGAGCAGTTCTTC.

This rearrangement joins TRBV12-3 or TRBV12-4 to TRBJ1-2; D remains ambiguous. V gave up 9 bases and J gave up 3 bases, with 11 bases separating them. The CDR3 sequence is 12 residues long. The CDR3 DNA reads as TGTGCCAGTTCCTCGGGTTACTATGGCTACACCTTC. It yields the protein CASSSGYYGYTF.

The rearrangement uses TRBV6-2 or TRBV6-3 and TRBJ2-2; the D is unclear. The CDR3 sequence is 15 residues long. The germline V gene has CDR1 MNHEY and CDR2 SVGEGT. V was cut by 4 bases and J by 6 bases, with 15 bases left in between. CDR3 in amino acids: CASSSSSVISGELFF. As DNA, the CDR3 is TGTGCCAGCAGTTCCTCCTCAGTGATCTCCGGGGAGCTGTTTTTT.

The count of this clone is one. This chain uses TRBV3-1 (or the pseudogene TRBV3-2) with TRBJ2-2; D is unresolved. Trimming took 0 bases from V and 10 from J, leaving 18 bases between them. The CDR3 totals 16 residues. Germline CDR1 reads LGHDT; CDR2 reads YNNKEL (reference sequence). CDR3 residues: CASSQEVAVPQSELFF. Written as DNA, the CDR3 is TGTGCCAGCAGCCAAGAGGTGGCGGTTCCCCAATCGGAGCTGTTTTTT.

The rearrangement links TRBV27 to TRBJ2-3; 7 bases match TRBD1. Trimming at V came to 4 bases and at J to 4 bases, leaving 5 bases not matched to a gene. CDR1 is MNHEY, CDR2 SMNVEV, per germline (reference sequence). The CDR3 has 14 amino acids. CDR3 DNA: TGTGCCAGCAGTTACGACAGGGTCGCAGATACGCAGTATTTT. Translating gives CASSYDRVADTQYF.

The rearrangement links TRBV7-8 to TRBJ1-4; 9 positions agree with TRBD1. Germline lookup yields CDR1 SGHVS and CDR2 FQNEAQ. The CDR3 consists of 16 residues. The V segment lost 0 bases and the J segment 7 bases; nucleotides outside the gene matches: 6. The CDR3 DNA is TGTGCCAGCAGCTTAGCCGGGAACAGGGGGCTTGAAAAACTGTTTTTT. As protein: CASSLAGNRGLEKLFF.

The chain uses TRBV18 and TRBJ2-1; weak D call: TRBD2 (5 bases). CDR3 length: 15 residues. Trimming stripped 2 bases from V and 6 bases from J, with 14 bases between. The V gene's germline CDR1 is KGHSH and CDR2 LQKENI. The CDR3 region is CASSPGSSEGNEQFF. The DNA of the CDR3 is TGTGCCAGCTCACCAGGAAGTAGCGAGGGCAATGAGCAGTTCTTC.